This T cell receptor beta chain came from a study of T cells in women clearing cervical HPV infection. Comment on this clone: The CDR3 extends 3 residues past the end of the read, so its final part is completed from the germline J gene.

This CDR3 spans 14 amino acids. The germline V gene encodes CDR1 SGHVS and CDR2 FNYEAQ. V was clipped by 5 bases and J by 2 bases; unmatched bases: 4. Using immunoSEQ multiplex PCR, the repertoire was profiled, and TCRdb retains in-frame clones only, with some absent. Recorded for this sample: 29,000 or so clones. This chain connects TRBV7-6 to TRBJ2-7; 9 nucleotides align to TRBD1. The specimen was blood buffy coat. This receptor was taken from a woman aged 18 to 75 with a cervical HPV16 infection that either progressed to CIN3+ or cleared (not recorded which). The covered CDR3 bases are TGTGCCAGCAGCCCCGGGACAGGGACCTACGAG. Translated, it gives CASSPGTGTYE. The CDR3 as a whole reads CASSPGTGTYEQYF.